Following are 25 T cell receptor beta chains from one sample sequenced in a study of cytomegalovirus exposure and HLA in healthy donors. PCR primers comprised 60 Vbeta and 13 Jbeta primers. Using immunoSEQ multiplex PCR, the repertoire was profiled, and TCRdb retains in-frame clones only, with some absent. Here the sample spans 100,000 to 150,000 clones, roughly 79% being singletons. The sample was PBMCs. The receptors stem from a woman between 50 and 59 years old in good health and CMV-seronegative.

J is TRBJ2-1 and V is TRBV5-1; D is undetermined. The CDR3 has 14 amino acids. Germline V gene data show CDR1 as SGHRS and CDR2 as YFSETQ. Trimming left V 4 bases short and J 0 bases short, with 8 bases between. The CDR3 nucleotides are TGCGCCAGCAGCAAGTCCAGCTCCTACAATGAGCAGTTCTTC. Protein product: CASSKSSSYNEQFF.

The chain combines TRBV29-1 with TRBJ2-3, with TRBD2 matching 9 bases. Germline V gene sequence: CDR1 SQVTM, CDR2 ANQGSEA. The J segment lost 0 bases and the V segment lost 3 bases, leaving 7 bases of the junction unmatched. The CDR3 consists of 16 residues. The CDR3 reads CSVDGLTSGSTDTQYF. The DNA of the CDR3 is TGCAGCGTTGACGGATTGACTAGCGGTAGCACAGATACGCAGTATTTT.

V is TRBV27 and J is TRBJ2-7, with D possibly matching TRBD2 (5 bases). Trimming took 6 bases from V and 4 from J, leaving 19 bases between them. The CDR3 totals 15 residues. Germline values: CDR1 MNHEY, CDR2 SMNVEV (reference sequence). For the CDR3, the DNA is TGTGCCAGCAGGGGCTTTGCGGTGGGCGGGTACGAGCAGTACGTC. This sequence encodes CASRGFAVGGYEQYV.

In regard to this clone: Other DNA sequences of this sample code for an identical CDR3. The chain joins TRBV6-5 to TRBJ2-2; D not certain. This CDR3 has 13 residues. V lost 0 bases, J lost 6 bases, and 5 bases lay in between. CDR1 and CDR2 from the germline V gene are MNHEY and SVGAGI. In nucleotides, the CDR3 is TGTGCCAGCAGTTACTCTAGAGCCGGGGAGCTGTTTTTT. Amino acid sequence: CASSYSRAGELFF.

This clone has a handful of counts. The CDR3 nucleotides read TGTGCCAGCAGCTTACAGGGACTAGCTACAGATACGCAGTATTTT. It specifies CASSLQGLATDTQYF. The chain joins TRBV7-3 to TRBJ2-3; 9 bases fit TRBD2. The CDR3 covers 15 residues. Trimming at V came to 2 bases and at J to 3 bases, leaving 3 bases not matched to a gene. The germline CDR1 and CDR2 sequences are SGHTA and FQGTGA.

The chain is built from TRBV11-2 and TRBJ2-7, with D possibly matching TRBD2 (5 bases). The CDR3 loop spans 14 amino acids. The germline CDR1 and CDR2 sequences are SGHAT and FQNNGV. V lost 2 bases and J 7 bases, leaving 15 bases between the germline ends. The CDR3 region has the DNA TGTGCCAGCAGCTTAAGTCGGGATTTGGGGGAGCAGTACTTC. It is translated as CASSLSRDLGEQYF.

This clone was observed a handful of times. The chain couples TRBV5-5 to TRBJ2-3; no reliable D call. This CDR3 contains 14 residues. Trimming shortened V by 4 bases and J by 3 bases, and 12 bases separated the two germline ends. Germline lookup yields CDR1 SGHKS and CDR2 YYEKEE (reference sequence). The CDR3 bases are TGTGCCAGCAGCGGCGGAGAAAGGACAGATACGCAGTATTTT. This translates into CASSGGERTDTQYF.

The chain joins TRBV15 to TRBJ2-1, with 13 positions matching TRBD2. Germline CDR1 is LNHNV and CDR2 is YYDKDF (reference sequence). The CDR3 sequence is 19 residues long. Germline trimming cut 1 base from V and 3 bases from J; bases unmatched to any gene: 9. The CDR3 spells CATSRGGLAGLKDYNEQFF. In DNA form, the CDR3 reads TGTGCCACCAGCAGAGGGGGACTAGCGGGACTTAAAGACTACAATGAGCAGTTCTTC.

The rearrangement joins TRBV9 to TRBJ2-3; D might be TRBD2 (5 bases). Looked up from germline, CDR1 is SGDLS and CDR2 is YYNGEE. CDR3 length: 12 residues. V lost 0 bases and J 8 bases, leaving 7 bases between the germline ends. In DNA form, the CDR3 reads TGTGCCAGCAGCGTAGAGGCGGGTACGCAGTATTTT. It encodes CASSVEAGTQYF.

This rearrangement joins TRBV6-5 to TRBJ2-5; 8 bases are shared with TRBD1. The CDR3 is 13 residues long. The V and J ends lost 6 bases and 5 bases, in that order; junction bases with no gene match: 5. Germline CDR1 reads MNHEY; CDR2 reads SVGAGI. The CDR3 DNA sequence: TGTGCCAGCAGCTGGACAGGGAGGGAGACCCAGTACTTC. Residues: CASSWTGRETQYF.

The rearrangement joins TRBV5-1 to TRBJ1-4; 9 nucleotides align to TRBD1. V was pared by 6 bases and J by 0 bases, with 6 bases of the junction left unmatched. The CDR3 loop spans 16 amino acids. Germline V gene lookup returns CDR1 SGHRS and CDR2 YFSETQ. CDR3 DNA: TGCGCCAGCAAAGAGGGACAGGGAGCAACTAATGAAAAACTGTTTTTT. This codes for CASKEGQGATNEKLFF. The variable domain in full, completed from reference TRBV5-1 and TRBJ1-4, reads KAGVTQTPRYLIKTRGQQVTLSCSPISGHRSVSWYQQTPGQGLQFLFEYFSETQRNKGNFPGRFSGRQFSNSRSEMNVSTLELGDSALYLCASKEGQGATNEKLFFGSGTQLSVL.

V and J are TRBV19 and TRBJ1-2, with a tentative D call TRBD1 (6 bases). The CDR3 runs 13 residues. Trimming shortened V by 5 bases and J by 6 bases, and 13 bases separated the two germline ends. CDR1 is LNHDA and CDR2 is SQIVND in the germline V gene (reference sequence). The CDR3: CASSSTGRDGYTF. CDR3 bases: TGTGCCAGTAGTTCAACAGGGCGGGATGGCTACACCTTC.

CDR3: CASSPRQGAMNTEAFF. The CDR3 bases are TGTGCCAGCAGCCCCCGACAGGGGGCCATGAACACTGAAGCTTTCTTT. The V and J genes are TRBV9 and TRBJ1-1; TRBD1 aligns across 10 bases. V was clipped by 4 bases and J by 0 bases; unmatched bases: 6. The CDR3 has 16 amino acids. CDR1 and CDR2 (germline): SGDLS, YYNGEE.

The rearrangement links TRBV5-6 to TRBJ1-6; possibly TRBD1 for D (6 bases). The CDR3 is made up of 16 amino acids. V lost 4 bases and J lost 3, with 14 bases in between. Germline V CDR1 and CDR2: SGHDT, YYEEEE. CDR3 DNA: TGTGCCAGCAGCCGTGGCGACAGGATCTATAATTCACCCCTCCACTTT. Translated, it gives CASSRGDRIYNSPLHF.

This clone has just one count. This chain links TRBV6-6 with TRBJ1-1; no clear D gene. The V end lost 1 base, the J end lost 4 bases, and 16 bases lay between the germline ends. The germline gives CDR1 MNHNY, CDR2 SVGAGI (reference sequence). CDR3 size: 16 residues. The CDR3 DNA sequence: TGTGCCAGCAGTTACTTCCGGGATAGGTTGAGCACTGAAGCTTTCTTT. It specifies CASSYFRDRLSTEAFF.

The genes are TRBV15 and TRBJ2-5; tentative D call: TRBD2 (5 bases). Germline CDR1 and CDR2: LNHNV and YYDKDF (reference sequence). The CDR3 sequence is 13 residues long. Trimming cost V 0 bases and J 4 bases, with 6 bases left between them. In DNA, the CDR3 is TGTGCCACCAGCAGAGAACGGGGAGAGACCCAGTACTTC. This sequence encodes CATSRERGETQYF.

CDR3: CAWISRLAPRGQFF. As DNA, the CDR3 is TGTGCCTGGATCTCAAGGCTAGCCCCTCGGGGGCAGTTCTTC. This rearrangement joins TRBV30 to TRBJ2-1; tentatively, D is TRBD2 (5 bases). V was shortened by 4 bases and J by 12 bases, with 22 bases between the two germline ends. CDR1 GTSNPN and CDR2 SVGIG come from the germline V gene (reference sequence). This CDR3 has 14 amino acids.

This chain joins TRBV28 and TRBJ1-5; D perhaps matches TRBD1 (6 bases). Trimming cost V 5 bases and J 4 bases, with 18 bases left between them. The V gene's germline CDR1 is MDHEN and CDR2 SYDVKM. The CDR3 loop spans 16 amino acids. The CDR3 sequence is CASSPQGGGGNQPQHF. The CDR3 DNA reads TGTGCCAGCAGTCCCCAAGGGGGGGGCGGGAATCAGCCCCAGCATTTT.

The CDR3 DNA is TGCGCCAGCAGCTTGGGGGGACTAGCGGGGGGATACGAGCAGTACTTC. Its protein is CASSLGGLAGGYEQYF. The V and J genes are TRBV5-1 and TRBJ2-7, with TRBD2 matching 15 bases. Losses at the gene ends were 0 bases for V and 4 bases for J; bases not matched to a gene: 2. The CDR3 is 16 residues long. Germline assignment: CDR1 SGHRS and CDR2 YFSETQ.

The chain links TRBV6-4 to TRBJ2-2; no reliable D call. CDR1 is MRHNA, CDR2 SNTAGT, per germline. V lost 5 bases and J lost 4, with 14 bases in between. This CDR3 has 15 residues. The CDR3 DNA sequence: TGTGCCAGCAGTCAGATATTCGCTAGCACCGGGGAGCTGTTTTTT. Translating gives CASSQIFASTGELFF.

The rearrangement joins TRBV12-5 to TRBJ1-1; 7 positions match TRBD1. The germline V gene encodes CDR1 LGHNT and CDR2 FRNRAP. The ends lost 1 base at V and 0 bases at J; junction bases unmatched: 2. The length of the CDR3 is 15 residues. The CDR3: CASGLAGGMNTEAFF. The DNA for the CDR3 is TGTGCTAGTGGTTTGGCAGGGGGGATGAACACTGAAGCTTTCTTT.

About this clone itself: An end of the junction differs from the germline gene, which may be a read error. The rearrangement joins TRBV29-1 to TRBJ1-2, with D maybe TRBD1 (5 bases). Germline CDR1 SQVTM, CDR2 ANQGSEA. The CDR3 length is 14 residues. For the CDR3, the DNA is TGCAGCGTTGAAGCCGAGACAGTCCGCTATGGCTACCCCTTC. This gives the protein CSVEAETVRYGYPF.

This rearrangement joins TRBV2 to TRBJ2-3; 10 nucleotides match TRBD1. The CDR3 is made up of 15 amino acids. Trimming cost V 5 bases and J 5 bases; bases outside gene matches: 7. Per germline, CDR1 SNHLY and CDR2 FYNNEI. The chain's CDR3 is CASSPGQGTGDTQYF. The CDR3 DNA reads as TGTGCCAGCAGTCCGGGACAGGGGACCGGAGATACGCAGTATTTT.

The rearrangement uses TRBV27 and TRBJ2-7, with 7 nucleotides matching TRBD2. The CDR3 consists of 15 residues. V shed 6 bases and J 1 base; nucleotides not matched to a gene: 9. CDR1 is MNHEY and CDR2 is SMNVEV in the germline V gene (reference sequence). As DNA, the CDR3 is TGTGCCAGCAGGGCTAGCGGTAGACGATCCTACGAGCAGTACTTC. This encodes CASRASGRRSYEQYF.

This clone was seen only once. V is TRBV6-5 and J is TRBJ2-7, with D tentatively TRBD1 (6 bases). Germline V CDR1 and CDR2: MNHEY, SVGAGI. The CDR3 runs to 15 residues. Trimming cost V 2 bases and J 1 base, with 12 bases left between them. Here the CDR3 DNA reads TGTGCCAGCAGTTACGACGGACAGCCTTCCTACGAGCAGTACTTC. It is translated as CASSYDGQPSYEQYF.